A selection of T cell receptor beta chains follows, all from one sample in a study of T cells in Graves' hyperthyroidism and ophthalmopathy. TCRdb re-called the multiplex PCR reads through MiXCR, storing one row per CDR3 protein. The sample holds 300,000 to 450,000 distinct CDR3 sequences, 11% to 15% seen once. The sample comprised blood. The receptors were sampled from a woman in her fifties or sixties with Graves' hyperthyroidism. Each CDR3 is given with its conserved first and last residue. A D gene is named only where the DNA matches it firmly. Clone sizes are given selectively: once, few, many, or a class where the clone is expanded.

cdr3_length: 13; clone_size: NA; d_call: NA; j_call: TRBJ1-2; v_call: TRBV6-2/TRBV6-3; cdr3_nt: TGTGCCAGCAGTTGGGGACGGAACTATGGCTACACCTTC; cdr3_aa: CASSWGRNYGYTF
cdr3_length: 13; clone_size: NA; d_call: TRBD1; j_call: TRBJ1-2; v_call: TRBV10-2; cdr3_nt: TGCGCCAGCAGCTCCCGGGACAGGGGTGGCTACACCTTC; cdr3_aa: CASSSRDRGGYTF
cdr3_length: 17; clone_size: NA; d_call: NA; j_call: TRBJ2-2; v_call: TRBV18; cdr3_nt: TGTGCCAGCTCAAGATGGGCGGACGGGGAGAACACCGGGGAGCTGCTTTTT; cdr3_aa: CASSRWADGENTGELLF
cdr3_length: 15; clone_size: many; d_call: TRBD2; j_call: TRBJ2-1; v_call: TRBV5-1; cdr3_nt: TGCGCCAGCACCCCGATGACTAGCGAAGACAATGAGCAGTTCTTC; cdr3_aa: CASTPMTSEDNEQFF
cdr3_length: 14; clone_size: NA; d_call: NA; j_call: TRBJ1-4; v_call: TRBV5-1; cdr3_nt: TGCGCCAGCAGCCCGACGGGTGAAAGTGAAAAACTGTTTTTT; cdr3_aa: CASSPTGESEKLFF
cdr3_length: 12; clone_size: NA; d_call: NA; j_call: TRBJ2-5; v_call: TRBV30; cdr3_nt: TGTGCCTGGACAGTCCGGCACGAGACCCAGTACTTC; cdr3_aa: CAWTVRHETQYF
cdr3_length: 17; clone_size: many; d_call: NA; j_call: TRBJ1-5; v_call: TRBV7-8; cdr3_nt: TGTGCCAGCAGCTTAGTTGGCGGGCCCCTTAGCAATCAGCCCCAGCATTTT; cdr3_aa: CASSLVGGPLSNQPQHF
cdr3_length: 12; clone_size: NA; d_call: TRBD1; j_call: TRBJ2-7; v_call: TRBV7-3; cdr3_nt: TGTGCCAGCAGCCCGACAGGGCGCGAGCAGTACTTC; cdr3_aa: CASSPTGREQYF
cdr3_length: 14; clone_size: many; d_call: TRBD2; j_call: TRBJ2-5; v_call: TRBV3-1; cdr3_nt: TGTGCCAGCAGCAAGCGGGACGTCCAAGAGACCCAGTACTTC; cdr3_aa: CASSKRDVQETQYF
cdr3_length: 13; clone_size: many; d_call: NA; j_call: TRBJ2-1; v_call: TRBV14; cdr3_nt: TGTGCCAGCAGCCAAGAAATGTACAATGAGCAGTTCTTC; cdr3_aa: CASSQEMYNEQFF
cdr3_length: 17; clone_size: NA; d_call: TRBD2; j_call: TRBJ2-2; v_call: TRBV7-3; cdr3_nt: TGTGCCAGCAGCAGACTAGCGGGAGGCGCGAACACCGGGGAGCTGTTTTTT; cdr3_aa: CASSRLAGGANTGELFF
cdr3_length: 12; clone_size: many; d_call: TRBD1; j_call: TRBJ2-7; v_call: TRBV3-1; cdr3_nt: TGTGCCAGCAGCCGAGGGGGCCTCGAGCAGTACTTC; cdr3_aa: CASSRGGLEQYF
cdr3_length: 14; clone_size: many; d_call: NA; j_call: TRBJ1-1; v_call: TRBV20-1; cdr3_nt: TGCAGTGCTAGAGTGTCGGGGTTTAACACTGAAGCTTTCTTT; cdr3_aa: CSARVSGFNTEAFF
cdr3_length: 13; clone_size: many; d_call: NA; j_call: TRBJ2-5; v_call: TRBV7-8; cdr3_nt: TGTGCCAGCAGCTTAGTATACGGGGAGACCCAGTACTTC; cdr3_aa: CASSLVYGETQYF
cdr3_length: 11; clone_size: many; d_call: NA; j_call: TRBJ1-1; v_call: TRBV2; cdr3_nt: TGTGCCCTCTGGAGGGGGGTCCAAGCTTTCTTT; cdr3_aa: CALWRGVQAFF
cdr3_length: 15; clone_size: NA; d_call: NA; j_call: TRBJ2-1; v_call: TRBV27; cdr3_nt: TGTGCCAGCACCCATGGTGGTGGCTCCTACAATGAGCAGTTCTTC; cdr3_aa: CASTHGGGSYNEQFF
cdr3_length: 15; clone_size: few; d_call: NA; j_call: TRBJ1-2; v_call: TRBV6-6; cdr3_nt: TGTGCCAGCAGTTACTCTTTTCCAGGGAACTATGGCTACACCTTC; cdr3_aa: CASSYSFPGNYGYTF
cdr3_length: 14; clone_size: many; d_call: NA; j_call: TRBJ1-2; v_call: TRBV5-1; cdr3_nt: TGCGCCAGCAGCTTGGCCTTCCAGGATGGCGGCTACACCTTC; cdr3_aa: CASSLAFQDGGYTF
cdr3_length: 15; clone_size: many; d_call: TRBD1; j_call: TRBJ1-6; v_call: TRBV7-8; cdr3_nt: TGTGCCAGCAGCACAGGACAGGGCGTAAATTCACCCCTCCACTTT; cdr3_aa: CASSTGQGVNSPLHF
cdr3_length: 15; clone_size: few; d_call: TRBD1; j_call: TRBJ1-5; v_call: TRBV24-1; cdr3_nt: TGTGCCACCAGTGACCCCCGACAGGGGAATCAGCCCCAGCATTTT; cdr3_aa: CATSDPRQGNQPQHF
cdr3_length: 14; clone_size: NA; d_call: NA; j_call: TRBJ2-5; v_call: TRBV29-1; cdr3_nt: TGCAGCGTTGACGAGGCAGGGTCGTTTGGGACCCAGTACTTC; cdr3_aa: CSVDEAGSFGTQYF
cdr3_length: 16; clone_size: many; d_call: TRBD2; j_call: TRBJ2-1; v_call: TRBV6-1; cdr3_nt: TGTGCCAGCAGTTCCCTCGCGGCGGGGGGGTACAATGAGCAGTTCTTC; cdr3_aa: CASSSLAAGGYNEQFF
cdr3_length: 17; clone_size: few; d_call: TRBD1; j_call: TRBJ1-2; v_call: TRBV20-1; cdr3_nt: TGCAGTGCTAGAGATCTCTGGGACAGGCAGGAGGGCTATGGCTACACCTTC; cdr3_aa: CSARDLWDRQEGYGYTF
cdr3_length: 16; clone_size: few; d_call: TRBD2; j_call: TRBJ2-2; v_call: TRBV11-2; cdr3_nt: TGTGCCAGCAGCTTACGTAGCGGGAGGGCTAGCGGGGAGCTGTTTTTT; cdr3_aa: CASSLRSGRASGELFF
cdr3_length: 11; clone_size: NA; d_call: TRBD1; j_call: TRBJ2-7; v_call: TRBV27; cdr3_nt: TGTGCCAAGGACAGGGCGGACGAGCAGTACTTC; cdr3_aa: CAKDRADEQYF
cdr3_length: 15; clone_size: many; d_call: TRBD1; j_call: TRBJ1-4; v_call: TRBV11-2; cdr3_nt: TGTGCCAGCAGCTTAGCGGGACAGGATAATGAAAAACTGTTTTTT; cdr3_aa: CASSLAGQDNEKLFF
cdr3_length: 15; clone_size: many; d_call: NA; j_call: TRBJ2-1; v_call: TRBV7-9; cdr3_nt: TGTGCCAGCAGCGGGGGGCAGGGGTCCTACAATGAGCAGTTCTTC; cdr3_aa: CASSGGQGSYNEQFF
cdr3_length: 12; clone_size: many; d_call: NA; j_call: TRBJ2-2; v_call: TRBV7-6; cdr3_nt: TGTGCCAGCAGCTTAGGAGCCGGGGAGCTGTTTTTT; cdr3_aa: CASSLGAGELFF
cdr3_length: 13; clone_size: NA; d_call: NA; j_call: TRBJ1-5; v_call: TRBV19; cdr3_nt: TGTGCCAGTATCGCGAACCAGGGTTGGCCCCAGCATTTT; cdr3_aa: CASIANQGWPQHF
cdr3_length: 16; clone_size: many; d_call: TRBD2; j_call: TRBJ2-7; v_call: TRBV6-1; cdr3_nt: TGTGCCAGCAGTTTTTCTGCTAGCGGGAGTTCGTACGAGCAGTACTTC; cdr3_aa: CASSFSASGSSYEQYF
cdr3_length: 15; clone_size: many; d_call: TRBD2; j_call: TRBJ2-1; v_call: TRBV13; cdr3_nt: TGTGCCAGCAGGGGGGGGCTAGCGGGATCTTATGAGCAGTTCTTC; cdr3_aa: CASRGGLAGSYEQFF
cdr3_length: 16; clone_size: many; d_call: TRBD2; j_call: TRBJ2-5; v_call: TRBV28; cdr3_nt: TGTGCCAGCAGGCAGGCGGTGGGCGGGAGTAGGGAGACCCAGTACTTC; cdr3_aa: CASRQAVGGSRETQYF
cdr3_length: 14; clone_size: few; d_call: NA; j_call: TRBJ1-4; v_call: TRBV6-1; cdr3_nt: TGTGCCAGCCTCTGGCCGTATCCCGTTGAAAAACTGTTTTTT; cdr3_aa: CASLWPYPVEKLFF
cdr3_length: 15; clone_size: many; d_call: NA; j_call: TRBJ1-1; v_call: TRBV7-3; cdr3_nt: TGTGCCAGCAGCTTAAGGGGTGGATCGAACACTGAAGCTTTCTTT; cdr3_aa: CASSLRGGSNTEAFF
cdr3_length: 14; clone_size: NA; d_call: NA; j_call: TRBJ1-5; v_call: TRBV12-3/TRBV12-4; cdr3_nt: TGTGCCAGCAGGAGCGACGGGGAGGGGCAGCCCCAGCATTTT; cdr3_aa: CASRSDGEGQPQHF
cdr3_length: 15; clone_size: many; d_call: TRBD1; j_call: TRBJ1-1; v_call: TRBV27; cdr3_nt: TGTGCCAGCAGTCCTATACAGGGGGCGCGGACTGAAGCTTTCTTT; cdr3_aa: CASSPIQGARTEAFF
cdr3_length: 14; clone_size: many; d_call: NA; j_call: TRBJ1-2; v_call: TRBV27; cdr3_nt: TGTGCCAGCAGTTTATCGGGGCAGCCCTATGGCTACACCTTC; cdr3_aa: CASSLSGQPYGYTF
cdr3_length: 12; clone_size: NA; d_call: NA; j_call: TRBJ2-1; v_call: TRBV18; cdr3_nt: TGTGCCAGCTCACCACCGTTTACTAAGCAGTTCTTC; cdr3_aa: CASSPPFTKQFF
cdr3_length: 15; clone_size: many; d_call: NA; j_call: TRBJ1-1; v_call: TRBV28; cdr3_nt: TGTGCCAGCAGTTTTAAGGGTAGGGGGGCGGCTGAAGCTTTCTTT; cdr3_aa: CASSFKGRGAAEAFF
cdr3_length: 14; clone_size: NA; d_call: NA; j_call: TRBJ1-3; v_call: TRBV5-1; cdr3_nt: TGCGCCACCCCCCAAGGGGTAGCTGGAAACACCATATATTTT; cdr3_aa: CATPQGVAGNTIYF
cdr3_length: 13; clone_size: many; d_call: NA; j_call: TRBJ2-1; v_call: TRBV6-1; cdr3_nt: TGTGCCAGCAGTGCGGGCTCCTACAATGAGCAGTTCTTC; cdr3_aa: CASSAGSYNEQFF
cdr3_length: 15; clone_size: few; d_call: NA; j_call: TRBJ2-3; v_call: TRBV5-1; cdr3_nt: TGCGCCAGCAAGGGACTCGTCGTCCGCACAGATACGCAGTATTTT; cdr3_aa: CASKGLVVRTDTQYF
cdr3_length: 13; clone_size: many; d_call: NA; j_call: TRBJ2-5; v_call: TRBV19; cdr3_nt: TGTGCCAGTAGTATCGCCGTCCAAGAGACCCAGTACTTC; cdr3_aa: CASSIAVQETQYF
cdr3_length: 13; clone_size: few; d_call: NA; j_call: TRBJ2-5; v_call: TRBV9; cdr3_nt: TGTGCCAGCGGAGGACAGTCTGGCGTGGCCCAGTACTTC; cdr3_aa: CASGGQSGVAQYF